This T cell receptor (beta chain) was retrieved from a study of identical twins (dated by TCRdb to the mid-2010s). Turning to the overall study: To test whether fetal clonotypes persist, the study used deep sequencing on TCR alpha and beta repertoires from monozygotic twins, unrelated adults of various ages, and cord blood. To rule out contamination, the twin experiments were replicated at different times with different library preparation protocols. What the study reported, not specific to this receptor: Because the same donors could not be followed over many years, the conclusions depended on cross-sectional statistical analysis. Fewer insertions were carried by abundant cord blood beta clonotypes; a weaker similar trend was observed in young adult naive repertoires, while no such trend was observed in memory repertoires. In beta out-of-frame sequences, excess twin sharing was weaker, because having fewer shared sequences lowered the signal-to-noise ratio. Out-of-frame TCR alpha sequences shared between twins showed an excess of low generation-probability sequences compared with coincidental sharing between unrelated individuals. Invariant T cells such as MAIT and iNKT could partly confound zero-insertion analyses, though diverse VJ usage argued against this for most clonotypes. In monozygotic twins, recombination models systematically underestimated out-of-frame TCR alpha sharing, but the models matched the sharing seen between unrelated individuals.

Only healthy Caucasian donors were included. Three pairs of female monozygotic twins, all aged about 18 to 29 years, were included in the twin cohort. Peripheral blood mononuclear cells were the source from which RNA for the TCR libraries was isolated. Relative to germline, V is 6 bases shorter and J is 13 bases shorter, with 16 bases between their ends. From the cysteine through the phenylalanine, the CDR3 covers 12 amino acids. Only CDR3 DNA remains: 36 bases, in frame from the first base. Taken from the germline V gene, the CDR1 and CDR2 loops are MDHEN and SYDVKM. A remark on this clonotype: Which antigen it targets is not known. The sample holds no much larger clone one base away, and base qualities are not on file.

Library preparation was by 5' RACE. Reads for this sample came from an Illumina HiSeq 2000. Template switching introduced a universal primer binding site; the final cDNA contained a unique molecular identifier, enabling accurate counting of TCR cDNA molecules. Specific primers in the conserved constant-segment region were used to synthesize first-strand cDNA for TCR alpha and beta chains. Each cDNA library was double barcoded, with a SMART-Mk sample barcode plus Illumina barcodes, to control for contamination. TruSeq adapter sequences, together with Illumina sample barcodes, were added in two successive PCR steps. The Illumina HiSeq platform was used with custom primers to sequence TCR alpha and beta cDNA libraries. In the original analysis: MiGEC was used to process raw reads and extract unique molecular identifiers, and MiXCR was used to find CDR3 positions. Recombination models were inferred per individual with the repgenHMM and IGoR tools using an EM algorithm. The analysis of shared clonotypes was done with the tcR package in R, with sharing normalized by the product of cloneset sizes. To study raw recombination without the effects of thymic and clonal selection, out-of-frame nonproductive sequences were analyzed. TCRdb reprocessing: public reads trimmed at Q25 with fastp, clones called with MiXCR, in-frame beta chains kept. One record per CDR3 amino acid sequence lists the most common genes and DNA. TCRdb's processing, not the authors' own work, is the source of the V and J calls. The sample yields some 600,000 distinct CDR3 sequences; about 7.6% were counted once. The ten largest clones add up to over 1.5% of the sample.

These data are also associated with another study on yellow fever vaccine responses in identical twins. As that second study puts it: The authors reported that the T cell response to vaccination in identical twins appeared partly convergent and partly personalized. Focusing on identical twins, the study followed the T cell clones that responded to the vaccine, and did so with precision.

The clonotype comes from a woman aged 18-29 years in good health. The sample consisted of PBMCs. The sequence is built from TRBV28 and TRBJ1-5; tentative D gene TRBD1, with 5 bases matching. The base sequence is TGTGCCAGCAGCACTACGGGGGGACCGCAGCATTTT. This yields the protein CASSTTGGPQHF.